The present T cell receptor (beta chain) was sequenced within a study of blood T cell repertoires in COVID-19. Study as a whole: The United States, Italy and Spain provided the acute and convalescent COVID-19 samples.

In the original processing: By means of reference gene primer amplification, nucleated cell counts were estimated. Here immunoSEQ multiplex PCR was the method, and the copy in TCRdb shows in-frame clones only, minus some. That table is the source of V, J and clone size, and D and trimming were worked out from the DNA. Seen here are about 350,000 clones, about nine tenths observed once, and the top ten hold 1%. Participants were placed into cohorts based on the clinical history they reported. Germline CDR1 is MDHEN and CDR2 is SYDVKM. The CDR3 loop spans 16 amino acids. J lost 4 bases, V lost 3 bases, and 8 bases had no gene match.

This TCR came from a woman in her 30s who had been exposed to COVID-19. The J gene is TRBJ2-3, the V gene TRBV28; TRBD2 aligns across 9 bases. Specimen: PBMCs or T cells enriched from blood (not recorded which). CDR3 nucleotides: TGTGCCAGCAGTTTGCCCTGGACTAGCGAGTCAGATACGCAGTATTTT. Amino acids: CASSLPWTSESDTQYF.